This T cell receptor (beta chain) stems from a study of T cells in Graves' hyperthyroidism and ophthalmopathy. Participants, patients aged 18 to 65, had newly diagnosed hyperthyroidism with a duration under 2 months. Ten or more counts support this clonotype. The antigen remains unidentified. It was RNA transcripts that yielded the amplified TCR beta CDR3 regions. HTBI primers were used for first-round RT-PCR of the TCR CDR3. Each CDR3 protein gets one entry after TCRdb re-called the multiplex PCR reads with MiXCR. The sample lists hundreds of thousands of distinct CDR3 sequences, about 43% occurring once. Regarding the study as a whole: The model's output predicted ophthalmopathy at a median of roughly 6.9 months prior to onset.

Trimming took 4 bases from V and 0 from J; bases not matched to a gene: 3. Germline CDR1 is SEHNR and CDR2 is FQNEAQ (reference sequence). The length of the CDR3 is 14 residues. The sequencing input was peripheral blood or thyroid tissue (not recorded which). The TCR comes from a woman aged 18 to 35 with Graves' hyperthyroidism. The chain recombines TRBV7-9 with TRBJ2-7; 7 bases agree with TRBD1. This CDR3 reads CASSYGQDSYEQYF. The CDR3 DNA is TGTGCCAGCAGCTACGGACAGGACTCCTACGAGCAGTACTTC.